The 19 T cell receptor beta chains below come from one sample, sequenced in a study of T cells in localized non-small cell lung cancer. Produced via immunoSEQ multiplex PCR; TCRdb's table is partial and in-frame only. The sample holds about 26,000 clones, 91% seen once. Specimen: peripheral blood, collected before any cancer treatment. The receptor set was obtained from a female donor at least 60 years old with stage II squamous cell lung carcinoma.

The V gene is TRBV10-3, the J gene TRBJ2-5; D possibly corresponds to TRBD1 (6 bases). Trimming removed 4 bases at V and 3 bases at J, with 9 bases between. This CDR3 is built from 13 residues. Per germline, CDR1 ENHRY and CDR2 SYGVKD. The CDR3 nucleotides are TGTGCCATCAGTGGCCGGACAGAAGAGACCCAGTACTTC. Translated, it gives CAISGRTEETQYF.

This clone was picked up a small number of times. The genes are TRBV29-1 and TRBJ2-7; 7 bases match TRBD1. The J segment lost 2 bases and the V segment lost 0 bases, leaving 4 bases of the junction unmatched. CDR3 length: 14 residues. The germline V gene encodes CDR1 SQVTM and CDR2 ANQGSEA. The CDR3 nucleotides read TGCAGCGTTGAAGAAAACAGGGGAGCCTACGAGCAGTACTTC. Translation gives CSVEENRGAYEQYF.

In its sample, this clone was seen once. The rearrangement links TRBV6-6 to TRBJ2-7, with D perhaps matching TRBD2 (7 bases). CDR3 length: 13 amino acids. CDR1 and CDR2 (germline): MNHNY, SVGAGI (reference sequence). The germline V and J ends were trimmed by 2 bases and 7 bases, with 12 bases remaining between them. The CDR3 nucleotides read TGTGCCAGCAGTTACGGGGGGGCGTGGGAGCAGTACTTC. This translates into CASSYGGAWEQYF.

The rearrangement joins TRBV5-4 to TRBJ2-5; D uncertain. The germline V and J ends were trimmed by 1 base and 5 bases, with 3 bases remaining between them. Germline loops: CDR1 SGHNT, CDR2 YYREEE (reference sequence). This CDR3 comprises 11 residues. CDR3 region: CASSLRETQYF. CDR3 in DNA: TGTGCCAGCAGCTTGAGGGAGACCCAGTACTTC.

This clone has only a few counts. The chain uses TRBV30 and TRBJ2-7, with D tentatively TRBD1 (6 bases). Germline V CDR1 and CDR2: GTSNPN, SVGIG (reference sequence). The CDR3 spans 14 residues. With 4 bases removed from V and 0 bases from J, the gap between germline ends came to 13 bases. The CDR3 protein is CAWNLGHYSYEQYF. In nucleotides, the CDR3 is TGTGCCTGGAACCTGGGACACTACTCCTACGAGCAGTACTTC.

CDR3 region: CASSLSRGANYGYTF. The CDR3 DNA sequence: TGTGCCAGCAGCTTAAGCAGGGGTGCTAACTATGGCTACACCTTC. V is TRBV7-9 and J is TRBJ1-2, with D perhaps matching TRBD1 (6 bases). V was shortened by 2 bases and J by 0 bases, with 10 bases between the two germline ends. The germline V gene encodes CDR1 SEHNR and CDR2 FQNEAQ (reference sequence). The CDR3 sequence is 15 residues long.

V is TRBV5-1 and J is TRBJ1-4, with 8 bases lining up with TRBD1. In germline, CDR1 is SGHRS, CDR2 YFSETQ. Trimming cost V 0 bases and J 5 bases; bases outside gene matches: 3. The length of the CDR3 is 15 residues. The CDR3, as DNA: TGCGCCAGCAGCTTGGGTGGGACAGGCAATGAAAAACTGTTTTTT. Protein product: CASSLGGTGNEKLFF.

The genes are TRBV11-3 and TRBJ2-1, with D tentatively TRBD1 (5 bases). The germline V and J ends were trimmed by 2 bases and 5 bases, with 7 bases remaining between them. CDR3 length: 13 residues. Germline V gene lookup returns CDR1 SGHNT and CDR2 YENEEA. The CDR3 here is CASSLQGDNEQFF. CDR3 sequence (DNA): TGTGCCAGCAGCTTACAGGGCGACAATGAGCAGTTCTTC.

This sequence joins TRBV5-6 and TRBJ1-1; weak D call: TRBD1 (5 bases). The V gene's germline CDR1 is SGHDT and CDR2 YYEEEE. CDR3 length: 16 residues. Trimming took off 4 bases at V and 5 bases at J, with 21 bases between the two ends. This chain's CDR3 is CASSPWGDQARTEAFF. The CDR3 nucleotides read TGTGCCAGCAGCCCGTGGGGGGACCAGGCGAGAACTGAAGCTTTCTTT. Full variable domain (outside the CDR3, taken from reference TRBV5-6 and TRBJ1-1): DAGVTQSPTHLIKTRGQQVTLRCSPKSGHDTVSWYQQALGQGPQFIFQYYEEEERQRGNFPDRFSGHQFPNYSSELNVNALLLGDSALYLCASSPWGDQARTEAFFGQGTRLTVV.

The rearrangement joins TRBV2 to TRBJ1-3; TRBD1 agrees at 10 bases. The V gene end was trimmed by 6 bases and the J gene end by 3 bases; junction bases not matched to a gene: 8. The CDR3 loop spans 16 amino acids. The germline V gene encodes CDR1 SNHLY and CDR2 FYNNEI. CDR3 sequence reads: CASRRTGQGSGNTIYF. For the CDR3, the DNA is TGTGCCAGCAGGCGAACGGGACAGGGGAGTGGAAACACCATATATTTT.

The gene calls are TRBV2 and TRBJ1-5; no clear D. The V and J ends lost 3 bases and 11 bases respectively, with 8 bases between them. Germline CDR1 reads SNHLY; CDR2 reads FYNNEI. The CDR3 runs 11 residues. The CDR3 coding sequence is TGTGCCAGCAGTGAGTATGATTCCCAGCATTTT. This codes for CASSEYDSQHF.

The genes are TRBV6-6 and TRBJ1-5; D is possibly TRBD1 (6 bases). The CDR3 is made up of 14 amino acids. V was trimmed by 6 bases and J by 4 bases, leaving 13 bases between them. Germline assignment: CDR1 MNHNY and CDR2 SVGAGI (reference sequence). This chain's CDR3 is CASSRQVANQPQHF. The CDR3 coding sequence is TGTGCCAGCAGCCGACAGGTAGCAAATCAGCCCCAGCATTTT.

The chain employs TRBV6-1 and TRBJ1-2, with 7 positions matching TRBD1. Looked up from germline, CDR1 is MNHNS and CDR2 is SASEGT. The CDR3 totals 15 residues. V was clipped by 0 bases and J by 7 bases; unmatched bases: 8. The CDR3 sequence: CASSEAPRGNSGYTF. The CDR3 coding sequence is TGTGCCAGCAGTGAAGCTCCCAGGGGGAATTCTGGCTACACCTTC.

V and J are TRBV18 and TRBJ2-7; D not certain. Germline V gene sequence: CDR1 KGHSH, CDR2 LQKENI. Trimming removed 3 bases from V and 3 bases from J, with 9 bases in between. The CDR3 is made up of 13 amino acids. CDR3 sequence reads: CASSPIDNYEQYF. DNA for the CDR3: TGTGCCAGCTCACCCATCGACAACTACGAGCAGTACTTC.

This clone was picked up one time. The rearrangement joins TRBV4-2 to TRBJ1-2, with no clear D. V was clipped by 0 bases and J by 6 bases, with 14 bases between them. The CDR3 runs 15 residues. Germline assignment: CDR1 LGHNA and CDR2 YNFKEQ. The CDR3 is CASSQDRVSPNGYTF. The CDR3 DNA follows: TGTGCCAGCAGCCAAGATCGGGTGTCCCCCAATGGCTACACCTTC.

The CDR3 region is CASSVERGSGEKLFF. In nucleotides, the CDR3 is TGTGCCAGCAGCGTAGAGAGGGGAAGCGGTGAAAAACTGTTTTTT. J is TRBJ1-4 and V is TRBV9, with a tentative D call TRBD1 (5 bases). The ends were cut back, 0 bases at V and 7 bases at J, with 13 bases in the middle. This CDR3 comprises 15 residues. The germline V gene encodes CDR1 SGDLS and CDR2 YYNGEE.

V gene TRBV2 combines with J gene TRBJ2-7; D might be TRBD1 (5 bases). The CDR3 loop spans 12 amino acids. Germline CDR1 SNHLY, CDR2 FYNNEI. Between the trimmed V and J ends, which lost 6 bases and 2 bases, there was a span of 8 bases. The CDR3, as DNA: TGTGCCAGCAGACAGGACACCTACGAGCAGTACTTC. It encodes CASRQDTYEQYF. Supplemented by reference TRBV2 and TRBJ2-7, the full variable domain reads EPEVTQTPSHQVTQMGQEVILRCVPISNHLYFYWYRQILGQKVEFLVSFYNNEISEKSEIFDDQFSVERPDGSNFTLKIRSTKLEDSAMYFCASRQDTYEQYFGPGTRLTVT.

The chain couples TRBV20-1 to TRBJ2-5; D gene ambiguous. The CDR3 has 11 residues. V was trimmed by 4 bases and J by 5 bases, leaving 8 bases between them. CDR1 is DFQATT and CDR2 is SNEGSKA in the germline V gene (reference sequence). This CDR3 reads CSAINGETQYF. The CDR3 nucleotides read TGCAGTGCTATCAATGGGGAGACCCAGTACTTC.

The V and J genes are TRBV30 and TRBJ2-1; D unclear. Germline CDR1 is GTSNPN and CDR2 is SVGIG (reference sequence). This CDR3 contains 16 residues. DNA for the CDR3: TGTGCGAGATCCCGTTTAGAGTACATTTCCTACAATGAGCAGTTCTTC. Amino acids: CARSRLEYISYNEQFF.